Shown below are 7 T cell receptor beta chains from a single sample sequenced in a study of identical twins. One entry per CDR3 protein, called by TCRdb with MiXCR from the 5' RACE reads. The table includes 550,000 to 700,000 distinct CDR3 sequences, about 20% detected once. The same data also contributed to another study, on T cells expressing NK-cell markers.

The sequencing input was PBMCs. These receptors originate from a woman aged 18-29 years in good health.

V usage is TRBV20-1 and J usage is TRBJ2-1; D is undetermined. The CDR3 has 15 residues. V shed 3 bases and J shed 0 bases, with 12 bases lying between them. CDR1 DFQATT and CDR2 SNEGSKA come from the germline V gene (reference sequence). The CDR3, as DNA: TGCAGTGCTAGGTACCTGCGAGCCTCCTACAATGAGCAGTTCTTC. Its protein product is CSARYLRASYNEQFF.

The table lists this clonotype with a few counts. The chain couples TRBV6-2 or TRBV6-3 to TRBJ2-1; 7 bases match TRBD2. CDR3 length: 14 residues. The junction had 8 bases not matched to a gene; V was cut back by 2 bases and J by 10 bases. Germline lookup yields CDR1 MNHEY and CDR2 SVGEGT. The CDR3: CASSYRGQRDEQFF. The CDR3 DNA follows: TGTGCCAGCAGTTACAGGGGCCAGCGGGACGAGCAGTTCTTC.

The V gene is TRBV6-2 or TRBV6-3, the J gene TRBJ2-3; 9 nucleotides align to TRBD2. The V and J ends lost 6 bases and 6 bases, in that order; junction bases with no gene match: 13. CDR3 length: 16 amino acids. Germline assignment: CDR1 MNHEY and CDR2 SVGEGT. The CDR3 reads CASRPDLAGPLDTQYF. The CDR3 DNA reads as TGTGCCAGCAGACCCGATCTAGCGGGACCCTTGGATACGCAGTATTTT.

This chain connects TRBV12-5 to TRBJ2-1; 14 nucleotides line up with TRBD2. The CDR3 consists of 14 residues. The ends lost 6 bases at V and 11 bases at J; junction bases unmatched: 6. The germline V gene has CDR1 LGHNT and CDR2 FRNRAP. The CDR3 coding sequence is TGTGCTAGTGGGACTAGCGGGAGGGAGAATAAGCAGTTCTTC. Its protein product is CASGTSGRENKQFF.

This clonotype was seen repeatedly, ten times or more. The chain links TRBV20-1 to TRBJ2-7, with 9 bases aligning to TRBD1. V lost 3 bases to trimming and J lost 5 bases; unmatched junction nucleotides: 5. The CDR3 covers 13 residues. Germline CDR1 reads DFQATT; CDR2 reads SNEGSKA (reference sequence). CDR3 residues: CSASGTGNHEQYF. The CDR3 DNA reads TGCAGTGCTAGCGGGACAGGGAACCACGAGCAGTACTTC.

The rearrangement uses TRBV5-1 and TRBJ1-6, with 10 bases fitting TRBD1. The V and J ends lost 7 bases and 10 bases, in that order; junction bases with no gene match: 11. The germline CDR1 and CDR2 sequences are SGHRS and YFSETQ. The CDR3 spans 15 residues. The chain's CDR3 is CASAHTGTGDSPLHF. The CDR3 nucleotides are TGCGCCAGCGCTCATACGGGGACAGGGGACTCACCCCTCCACTTT.

This clonotype has a handful of counts. The chain couples TRBV5-1 to TRBJ1-1, with 7 bases aligning to TRBD1. Trimming at V came to 0 bases and at J to 3 bases, leaving 5 bases not matched to a gene. The germline CDR1 and CDR2 sequences are SGHRS and YFSETQ. CDR3 length: 15 residues. The chain's CDR3 is CASSLGTGTYTEAFF. For the CDR3, the DNA is TGCGCCAGCAGCTTGGGGACAGGCACTTACACTGAAGCTTTCTTT.